This T cell receptor (beta chain) was sequenced for a study of identical twins. Regarding the study as a whole: Zero-insertion results could be subject to partial confounding by invariant MAIT and iNKT cells. Fewer insertions marked abundant cord blood beta clonotypes; young adult naive trended weakly, memory not at all.

About this clonotype: The antigen remains unidentified.

MiXCR, run by TCRdb on the 5' RACE reads, gives a single entry per CDR3 protein. The repertoire holds 200,000 to 250,000 distinct CDR3 sequences, about an eighth seen once, with approximately 4% in the top ten. The germline V gene encodes CDR1 SGHDN and CDR2 FVKESK. This CDR3 has 15 amino acids. Trimming at V came to 3 bases and at J to 3 bases, leaving 6 bases not matched to a gene. These data were likewise used in another study, on yellow fever vaccine responses in identical twins.

The sequenced sample was memory (CD45RO+) T cells sorted from blood. This sequence originates from a young woman in good health. This chain uses TRBV14 with TRBJ1-1, with TRBD1 matching 8 bases. The CDR3 coding sequence is TGTGCCAGCAGCCAGGACAGGGTGGCGTACACTGAAGCTTTCTTT. The encoded protein is CASSQDRVAYTEAFF.